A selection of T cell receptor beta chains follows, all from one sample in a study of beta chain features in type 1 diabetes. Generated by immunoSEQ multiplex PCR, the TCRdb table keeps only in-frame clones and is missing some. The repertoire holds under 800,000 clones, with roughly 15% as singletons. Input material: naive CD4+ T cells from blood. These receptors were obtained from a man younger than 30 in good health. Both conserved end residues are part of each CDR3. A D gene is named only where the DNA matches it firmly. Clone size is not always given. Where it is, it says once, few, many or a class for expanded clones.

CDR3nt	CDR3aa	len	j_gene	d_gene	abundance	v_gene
TGTGCCAGCAGTGTGTCCGGACTCAGCTACGAGCAGTACTTC	CASSVSGLSYEQYF	14	TRBJ2-7	-	few	TRBV2
TGTGCCAGCAGCTCTGTGGGCCGAAAGTCCTACGAGCAGTACTTC	CASSSVGRKSYEQYF	15	TRBJ2-7	-	few	TRBV7-2
TGTGCCAGTACCAAGCCGGGCTCCTCCTACGAGCAGTACTTC	CASTKPGSSYEQYF	14	TRBJ2-7	-	few	TRBV28
TGTGCCAGCAGCCAAGAGTTGAGGGCGGAGGAGCAGTACTTC	CASSQELRAEEQYF	14	TRBJ2-7	-	few	TRBV4-2
TGCAGCGTTGCGGAGGCCTGGACAGGACCTCAGCAAGAGACCCAGTACTTC	CSVAEAWTGPQQETQYF	17	TRBJ2-5	TRBD1	few	TRBV29-1
TGTGCCAGCAGTTTAGGACGATCCTACAATGAGCAGTTCTTC	CASSLGRSYNEQFF	14	TRBJ2-1	-	-	TRBV27
TGTGCCAGCAGTCAAAACCCGGAGAGCTCTGGAAACACCATATATTTT	CASSQNPESSGNTIYF	16	TRBJ1-3	-	few	TRBV28
TGCAGCGTTGCTAGACTATTAGGGGGGCGCACAGATACGCAGTATTTT	CSVARLLGGRTDTQYF	16	TRBJ2-3	-	few	TRBV29-1
TGCAGCGTTTCAGGACTGAACACTGAAGCTTTCTTT	CSVSGLNTEAFF	12	TRBJ1-1	-	-	TRBV29-1
TGTGCCAGCCCTCCCGGACAGTTCTATGGCTACACCTTC	CASPPGQFYGYTF	13	TRBJ1-2	-	few	TRBV2
TGTGCCACCAGCAGAGGGGGGACAGGGAAGTCACCCCTCCACTTT	CATSRGGTGKSPLHF	15	TRBJ1-6	TRBD1	-	TRBV15
TGTGCCAGCAGCCAAGCCGGGACAGCGGACAATCAGCCCCAGCATTTT	CASSQAGTADNQPQHF	16	TRBJ1-5	TRBD1	-	TRBV4-2
TGTGCCAGCAGAACAAGGACTAGCCACGCCGGGGAGCTGTTTTTT	CASRTRTSHAGELFF	15	TRBJ2-2	TRBD2	-	TRBV28
TGTGCCAGCAGCGGACAGGGTTTGGGCACTGAAGCTTTCTTT	CASSGQGLGTEAFF	14	TRBJ1-1	TRBD1	-	TRBV7-2
TGTGCCATCAGTCCGTCAGGGGTTATGGGCTCACCCCTCCACTTT	CAISPSGVMGSPLHF	15	TRBJ1-6	-	few	TRBV10-3
TGTGCCAGCAGTCCGAAAGAGACCCAGTACTTC	CASSPKETQYF	11	TRBJ2-5	-	many	TRBV28
TGTGCCAGCCGGACAGGGTTCGGTAAACTGTTTTTT	CASRTGFGKLFF	12	TRBJ1-4	TRBD1	-	TRBV7-2
TGTGCCAGCACCTACCCGGGACAGGGTCTCTATGGCTACACCTTC	CASTYPGQGLYGYTF	15	TRBJ1-2	TRBD1	-	TRBV6-5
TGTGCCAGCAGCTTGGGTAGCGGGAGACCCAAAAACATTCAGTACTTC	CASSLGSGRPKNIQYF	16	TRBJ2-4	TRBD2	few	TRBV5-4
TGTGCCTGGGAATTCAGGGGGAACACTGAAGCTTTCTTT	CAWEFRGNTEAFF	13	TRBJ1-1	-	-	TRBV30
TGTGCCAGCAGCCCCACCGGGGCAGGGAGCCACGAGCAGTACTTC	CASSPTGAGSHEQYF	15	TRBJ2-7	-	-	TRBV28
TGTGCCAGCAGTTCTAGCGGGAGGCCCGGGACGCAGTATTTT	CASSSSGRPGTQYF	14	TRBJ2-3	TRBD2	-	TRBV6-5
TGTGCCAGCAGGCAGGAGGCCATAGCCAAAAACATTCAGTACTTC	CASRQEAIAKNIQYF	15	TRBJ2-4	-	-	TRBV2
TGTGCCAGCAGCTTAGACGGTAACTATGGCTACACCTTC	CASSLDGNYGYTF	13	TRBJ1-2	-	-	TRBV7-6
TGTGCCTGGGAGAAGACAGGGGCCCAAGAGACCCAGTACTTC	CAWEKTGAQETQYF	14	TRBJ2-5	TRBD1	few	TRBV30
TGTGCCTCAGGCGGGGTCTACGAGCAGTACTTC	CASGGVYEQYF	11	TRBJ2-7	-	-	TRBV28
TGTGCCAGCAGCTTGCGCCTAACAGGGGGCATCACTGAAGCTTTCTTT	CASSLRLTGGITEAFF	16	TRBJ1-1	TRBD1	-	TRBV5-6
TGTGCCCGACAGGCGATGGGCGGGAGTATGGAAGAGCAGTACTTC	CARQAMGGSMEEQYF	15	TRBJ2-7	-	few	TRBV7-6
TGTGCCAGCAGCGTAGGGAGTCTCCAAGGGGGCTACACCTTC	CASSVGSLQGGYTF	14	TRBJ1-2	-	-	TRBV9
TGCGCCAGCAGCCCGGGTTTGGAGACCCAGTACTTC	CASSPGLETQYF	12	TRBJ2-5	-	few	TRBV5-1
TGTGCCAGCAGCTTAGGGACAGGGCTTAATTCACCCCTCCACTTT	CASSLGTGLNSPLHF	15	TRBJ1-6	TRBD1	few	TRBV7-3
TGCGCCAGCAGCTTGGCCTCAGGGGACGGAGAGACCCAGTACTTC	CASSLASGDGETQYF	15	TRBJ2-5	-	-	TRBV5-1
TGTGCCAGCAGCTTGGGACAGAACAGCGAAAAACTGTTTTTT	CASSLGQNSEKLFF	14	TRBJ1-4	TRBD1	few	TRBV7-2